This entry concerns a single T cell receptor (beta chain). Its antigen is unidentified. This CDR3 has 14 residues. J gave up 1 base and V 5 bases, and 4 bases lay outside the gene matches. Germline loops: CDR1 SGHTA, CDR2 FQGNSA. Investigators isolated RNA and reverse transcribed it into cDNA to act as the sequencing template. Generated by immunoSEQ multiplex PCR, the TCRdb table keeps only in-frame clones and is missing some. The sample has 150,000 to 200,000 clones, 60% seen once. This entry is derived from a study of CD8+ T cells in alopecia areata. Study findings and constraints: Within the top 100, expanded CD8+ clones significantly decreased with tofacitinib, as did scalp clonality.

Treatment denoted: oral pan-JAK inhibitor, 5-10 mg twice daily. Sequencing was performed on CD4+ T cells sorted from blood, taken at week 24, from a patient treated with tofacitinib. The sequence came from a human donor with alopecia areata. This sequence joins TRBV7-2 and TRBJ2-5, with 7 bases aligning to TRBD1. CDR3 sequence reads: CASSARGFQETQYF. The CDR3 DNA reads TGTGCCAGCAGCGCCAGGGGGTTCCAAGAGACCCAGTACTTC.